The entry below gives a single TCR beta chain sequence along with its context. This entry is derived from a study of regulatory T cells in long-lasting Graves disease. This CDR3 spans 15 amino acids. V lost 5 bases and J lost 4; bases outside the gene matches: 10. From germline, CDR1 is MDHEN and CDR2 SYDVKM. To make TCR beta libraries, researchers used iRepertoire HTBI primers and Arm-PCR of CDR3 regions. One entry per CDR3 protein, called by TCRdb with MiXCR from the multiplex PCR reads. The sample yields roughly 700,000 distinct CDR3 sequences, around 30% seen once. Stated time point: persistent/refractory GD, antithyroid drugs over 5 years with positive TRAb. Construction of the TCR library relied on RNA isolated from PBMCs.

The receptor was isolated from a female donor with Graves disease. Sequenced material: peripheral blood mononuclear cells (PBMCs), taken when the disease was refractory, from a patient treated with antithyroid drugs. The chain employs TRBV28 and TRBJ1-2, with 7 bases lining up with TRBD1. In DNA, the CDR3 is TGTGCCAGCAGTATTACAGGGGTTTCGGCCTATGGCTACACCTTC. Amino acid sequence: CASSITGVSAYGYTF.